This T cell receptor (beta chain) was recovered during a study of blood T cell repertoires in COVID-19. Study background: Samples representing acute and convalescent COVID-19 were sourced from the United States, Italy and Spain. In each case, the material was cDNA or gDNA derived from T cells, B-cell-depleted T cells, or PBMCs.

CDR1 SGHVS and CDR2 FQNEAQ come from the germline V gene. The CDR3 is 16 amino acids. Trimming cost V 5 bases and J 7 bases; bases outside gene matches: 11. In the study's own analysis: By means of reference gene primer amplification, nucleated cell counts were estimated. Profiled with immunoSEQ multiplex PCR; TCRdb holds only in-frame clones, not every one. That table is the source of V, J and clone size, and D and trimming were worked out from the DNA. The profile shows 15,000 to 19,000 clones, 85% to 90% of them singletons. Material for sequencing was peripheral blood. The clonotype comes from a man in his sixties with acute or convalescent COVID-19. The V gene is TRBV7-8, the J gene TRBJ2-2; 9 nucleotides align to TRBD1. The CDR3 sequence: CASSPPGQGKNGELFF. CDR3 DNA: TGTGCCAGCAGCCCGCCGGGACAGGGTAAAAACGGGGAGCTGTTTTTT. The full variable domain, its missing parts supplied by reference TRBV7-8 and TRBJ2-2, is GAGVSQSPRYKVAKRGQDVALRCDPISGHVSLFWYQQALGQGPEFLTYFQNEAQLDKSGLPSDRFFAERPEGSVSTLKIQRTQQEDSAVYLCASSPPGQGKNGELFFGEGSRLTVL.